The rows below give T cell receptor beta chains drawn from one sample of a study of blood T cell repertoires in COVID-19. Profiling relied on immunoSEQ multiplex PCR, and the TCRdb table lists in-frame clones only, not all of them. The data show a few hundred thousand clones, approximately 87% seen once. The sequencing sample was made of PBMCs or T cells enriched from blood (not recorded which). These receptors were collected from a woman in her fifties or sixties who had recovered from COVID-19. Each CDR3 is given with its conserved first and last residue. The order of the fields is V gene, J gene, D gene, clone size, CDR3 DNA, CDR3 protein. A D gene is named only where the DNA matches it firmly. Some rows have no size entry. The others give once, few or many, or a class for an expanded clone.

TRBV4-3,TRBJ1-5,-,once,TGCGCCAGCAGCCAACAAACAGGTAGCAATCAGCCCCAGCATTTT,CASSQQTGSNQPQHF
TRBV19,TRBJ1-5,TRBD1,-,TGTGCCAGTACCCCCGGGACAGGTAACAATCAGCCCCAGCATTTT,CASTPGTGNNQPQHF
TRBV5-1,TRBJ2-1,-,-,TGCGCCAGCAGCCCGGGACAGCTAGCGCACAATGAGCAGTTCTTC,CASSPGQLAHNEQFF
TRBV28,TRBJ1-4,-,-,TGTGCCAGCAGTTTACCTCAGAACAATGAAAAACTGTTTTTT,CASSLPQNNEKLFF
TRBV5-1,TRBJ2-1,-,-,TGCGCCAGCAGCTGGAGGGGCACCTACAATGAGCAGTTCTTC,CASSWRGTYNEQFF
TRBV20-1,TRBJ2-1,TRBD1,-,TGCAGTGCTATCAGGGGGAATGAGCAGTTCTTC,CSAIRGNEQFF
TRBV6-5,TRBJ1-5,-,once,TGTGCCAGCAGTTACTCCTGGGACACGGTGCGGGCCCAGCATTTT,CASSYSWDTVRAQHF
TRBV28,TRBJ1-6,-,-,TGTGCCAGCAGTTTGCGCCGCTCCAAAAATAATTCACCCCTCCACTTT,CASSLRRSKNNSPLHF
TRBV19,TRBJ1-5,TRBD1,-,TGTGCCAGTAGTATAACCGGGACAGTCAATCAGCCCCAGCATTTT,CASSITGTVNQPQHF
TRBV11-2,TRBJ1-1,-,-,TGTGCCAGCAGCCCTGGTTGGGGGGGCCCTGTCACTGAAGCTTTCTTT,CASSPGWGGPVTEAFF
TRBV4-3,TRBJ2-7,TRBD1,-,TGCGCCAGCAGCCCCGGGACAGGGGCCTACGAGCAGTACTTC,CASSPGTGAYEQYF
TRBV11-2,TRBJ1-1,-,-,TGTGCCAGCAGCTTAGGAGCTGAAGCTTTCTTT,CASSLGAEAFF
TRBV6-1,TRBJ2-7,-,-,TGTGCCAGCAGTGTATCTCCCGGGGGACTCTCCTACGAGCAGTACTTC,CASSVSPGGLSYEQYF
TRBV2,TRBJ2-2,TRBD2,-,TGTGCCAGCAGAACTAGCGGGGGCCCCGGGGACACCGGGGAGCTGTTTTTT,CASRTSGGPGDTGELFF
TRBV3-1/TRBV3-2,TRBJ2-5,-,-,TGTGCCAGCAGCCAGGCGGGACTCCTCGGGGAGGCCCAGTACTTC,CASSQAGLLGEAQYF
TRBV29-1,TRBJ1-1,-,-,TGCAGCGTCGTCCGGGGGAACACTGAAGCTTTCTTT,CSVVRGNTEAFF
TRBV27,TRBJ1-2,TRBD1,-,TGTGCCAGCAGTCAGTCCCGGGACAGGTTTGGCTACACCTTC,CASSQSRDRFGYTF
TRBV20-1,TRBJ1-2,-,once,TGCAGTGCTCAGGGTTTACATGGCTACACCTTC,CSAQGLHGYTF
TRBV4-1,TRBJ2-1,TRBD1,-,TGCGCCAGCAGCCAGCACGGGACAGGGTCATACAATGAGCAGTTCTTC,CASSQHGTGSYNEQFF
TRBV7-8,TRBJ1-1,TRBD1,-,TGTGCCAGCAGCTTAGGGGCAGGGGGCTTCGGTGAAGCTTTCTTT,CASSLGAGGFGEAFF
TRBV7-2,TRBJ2-1,-,-,TGTGCCAGCAGCTTAGGTGCAAGGGGTGAGCAGTTCTTC,CASSLGARGEQFF
TRBV6-1,TRBJ2-5,TRBD2,-,TGTGCCAGCAGTGAAAATCGGGCGGGGGGCTTGGGAGAGACCCAGTACTTC,CASSENRAGGLGETQYF
TRBV7-9,TRBJ1-4,-,once,TGTGCCAGCGGATTTCAGGGTAGTAATGAAAAACTGTTTTTT,CASGFQGSNEKLFF
TRBV12-3/TRBV12-4,TRBJ1-2,-,-,TGTGCCAGCAGTTTTGGCAGGGCTGGTGGCTACACCTTC,CASSFGRAGGYTF
TRBV28,TRBJ2-7,TRBD1,-,TGTGCCAGCGGGACAGGGGGCGCAAGGGGACCCGAGCAGTACTTC,CASGTGGARGPEQYF
TRBV24-1,TRBJ2-2,TRBD2,-,TGTGCCACCAGTACTGTTGGGGGGGGAATGGCCGGGGAGCTGTTTTTT,CATSTVGGGMAGELFF
TRBV11-3,TRBJ2-1,-,-,TGTGCCAGCAGCTTAGATGTAATGCGTGAGCAGTTCTTC,CASSLDVMREQFF
TRBV4-1,TRBJ2-7,-,-,TGCGCCAGCAGCCCCTCAACCCCCGCGACTAGTTCCTACGAGCAGTACTTC,CASSPSTPATSSYEQYF
TRBV7-9,TRBJ1-1,TRBD1,-,TGTGCCAGCAGCTACATACCTAGGCCGGGACAGGTGAACACTGAAGCTTTCTTT,CASSYIPRPGQVNTEAFF
TRBV11-2,TRBJ1-1,-,-,TGTGCCAGCAGCTTAGGGACAGTCGAAGCTTTCTTT,CASSLGTVEAFF
TRBV10-3,TRBJ1-1,-,-,TGTGCCATCAGTGAGTCAGGCGGTCCCTCGTCTGAAGCTTTCTTT,CAISESGGPSSEAFF
TRBV30,TRBJ2-7,-,once,TGTGCCTGGAGTGTACAGGGCGTATCGAACGAGCAGTACTTC,CAWSVQGVSNEQYF
TRBV7-2,TRBJ1-1,-,-,TGTGCCAGCAGCTTGGTTTGGGGGGAGGGGACTGAAGCTTTCTTT,CASSLVWGEGTEAFF
TRBV3-1/TRBV3-2,TRBJ1-6,-,-,TGTGCCAGCAGCCAAGAAACAGGGCTTAATTCACCCCTCCACTTT,CASSQETGLNSPLHF
TRBV5-1,TRBJ1-1,-,-,TGCGCCAGCAGGCCCCAGGAAGTGAAGAACACTGAAGCTTTCTTT,CASRPQEVKNTEAFF
TRBV28,TRBJ1-2,-,-,TGTGCCAGCAGACAGGACGGCCCGGGTGGCTACACCTTC,CASRQDGPGGYTF
TRBV7-8,TRBJ1-2,TRBD1,-,TGTGCCAGCAGCTTAGGGGGAGGGACAGGGGACTTC,CASSLGGGTGDF
TRBV27,TRBJ1-6,-,-,TGTGCCAGCAGTTTTACAGGGACCGCGCCCCTCTTACATTCACCCCTCCACTTT,CASSFTGTAPLLHSPLHF
TRBV30,TRBJ1-6,-,-,TGTGCCTGGGGGGGCAGGTACTATAATTCACCCCTCCACTTT,CAWGGRYYNSPLHF
TRBV24-1,TRBJ2-2,TRBD1,-,TGTGCCACCAGCCGGGGGGGACAGGGGTCGAGAAACGGGGAGCTGTTTTTT,CATSRGGQGSRNGELFF
TRBV4-1,TRBJ2-3,-,-,TGCGCCAGCAGCCCCCAGGACAGATACACAGATACGCAGTATTTT,CASSPQDRYTDTQYF